The 19 T cell receptor beta chains in this list originate from one sample, sequenced in a study of PD-L1 blockade in urothelial cancer. Specified time point: pretreatment peripheral blood. This table comes from immunoSEQ multiplex PCR, and its TCRdb copy is limited to in-frame clones, with some not included. The profile shows 50,000 to 75,000 clones, about 81% of them singletons. This specimen consisted of PBMCs, obtained around atezolizumab (anti-PD-L1) treatment. The source is an older man with urothelial cancer.

The chain carries TRBV28 and TRBJ1-1; no clear D. Trimming removed 5 bases from V and 5 bases from J, with 18 bases in between. This CDR3 has 15 residues. Looked up from germline, CDR1 is MDHEN and CDR2 is SYDVKM. This chain's CDR3 is CASSRLSRSETEAFF. In nucleotides, the CDR3 is TGTGCCAGCAGTCGACTCAGCAGATCAGAAACTGAAGCTTTCTTT.

This chain uses TRBV19 with TRBJ2-7; 8 bases fit TRBD1. This CDR3 spans 14 amino acids. V trimming: 6 bases; J trimming: 5 bases; junction bases outside the gene matches: 9. Germline V gene lookup returns CDR1 LNHDA and CDR2 SQIVND (reference sequence). Written as DNA, the CDR3 is TGTGCCAGTAGGCGGATGCAGGGGGCCAACGAGCAGTACTTC. Amino acids: CASRRMQGANEQYF.

The chain employs TRBV5-6 and TRBJ2-3; D call uncertain. The CDR3 is 14 amino acids. Trimming shortened V by 0 bases and J by 1 base, and 6 bases separated the two germline ends. Germline V CDR1 and CDR2: SGHDT, YYEEEE. The CDR3 sequence: CASSLGSGTDTQYF. The CDR3 DNA follows: TGTGCCAGCAGCTTGGGTTCCGGCACAGATACGCAGTATTTT.

The rearrangement links TRBV19 to TRBJ2-1; 8 bases agree with TRBD2. Germline V CDR1 and CDR2: LNHDA, SQIVND (reference sequence). There are 14 residues in the CDR3. V lost 5 bases and J lost 7; bases outside the gene matches: 7. CDR3 bases: TGTGCCAGTAGTTCGGGACTAGGGGTTAATGAGCAGTTCTTC. Protein sequence: CASSSGLGVNEQFF.

This clone has a single count. As DNA, the CDR3 is TGTGCCAGCAGTGCGGGACTAGCGGGCTACGAGCAGTACTTC. Translated: CASSAGLAGYEQYF. The gene calls are TRBV27 and TRBJ2-7; the match to TRBD2 covers 12 bases. The germline gives CDR1 MNHEY, CDR2 SMNVEV (reference sequence). The J segment lost 3 bases and the V segment lost 5 bases, leaving 2 bases of the junction unmatched. The CDR3 sequence is 14 residues long.

The J gene is TRBJ2-1, the V gene TRBV29-1, with 7 bases aligning to TRBD2. CDR1 SQVTM and CDR2 ANQGSEA come from the germline V gene. This CDR3 is 14 amino acids long. Trimming at V came to 6 bases and at J to 0 bases, leaving 5 bases not matched to a gene. The CDR3 DNA reads TGCAGCGTGAGGGAGGGCCGCTCCTACAATGAGCAGTTCTTC. It encodes CSVREGRSYNEQFF.

With regard to this clone: An end of the junction differs from the germline gene, which may be a read error. The rearrangement uses TRBV20-1 and TRBJ2-7; D might be TRBD1 (6 bases). CDR1 and CDR2 (germline): DFQATT, SNEGSKA (reference sequence). The CDR3 runs to 11 residues. Written as DNA, the CDR3 is TGCAGTGCTAGAGCAGGGGTGGGAGCGCACTTC. Encoded protein: CSARAGVGAHF.

The chain links TRBV27 to TRBJ1-1; 9 positions match TRBD1. Germline lookup yields CDR1 MNHEY and CDR2 SMNVEV (reference sequence). V lost 5 bases to trimming and J lost 0 bases; unmatched junction nucleotides: 4. The CDR3 is made up of 15 amino acids. The DNA of the CDR3 is TGTGCCAGCAGTGGGGGGACAGGGCTGAACACTGAAGCTTTCTTT. It encodes CASSGGTGLNTEAFF.

V usage is TRBV5-6 and J usage is TRBJ1-4; TRBD1 aligns across 8 bases. Per germline, CDR1 SGHDT and CDR2 YYEEEE. With 2 bases clipped from V and 5 bases from J, the junction kept 2 bases outside the gene matches. The CDR3 totals 14 residues. The CDR3 coding sequence is TGTGCCAGCAGCTTTGACAGGGGAAATGAAAAACTGTTTTTT. Translation gives CASSFDRGNEKLFF. Full variable domain (rest looked up from reference TRBV5-6 and TRBJ1-4): DAGVTQSPTHLIKTRGQQVTLRCSPKSGHDTVSWYQQALGQGPQFIFQYYEEEERQRGNFPDRFSGHQFPNYSSELNVNALLLGDSALYLCASSFDRGNEKLFFGSGTQLSVL.

The chain employs TRBV2 and TRBJ2-7; D gene uncertain. CDR1 and CDR2 from the germline V gene are SNHLY and FYNNEI. This CDR3 region has 11 residues. Trimming removed 6 bases at V and 6 bases at J, with 9 bases between. CDR3 nucleotides: TGTGCCAGCAGCGATAGAAGCGAGCAGTACTTC. Its protein product is CASSDRSEQYF.

The chain is built from TRBV5-6 and TRBJ2-1, with D unresolved. The V and J ends lost 1 base and 9 bases respectively, with 8 bases between them. Per the germline V gene, CDR1 is SGHDT and CDR2 is YYEEEE. This CDR3 is built from 12 residues. The CDR3 protein is CASSLFGFEQFF. CDR3 nucleotides: TGTGCCAGCAGCTTGTTCGGTTTTGAGCAGTTCTTC. Looking up the rest from reference TRBV5-6 and TRBJ2-1 gives the full variable domain: DAGVTQSPTHLIKTRGQQVTLRCSPKSGHDTVSWYQQALGQGPQFIFQYYEEEERQRGNFPDRFSGHQFPNYSSELNVNALLLGDSALYLCASSLFGFEQFFGPGTRLTVL.

This clone was picked up one time. J is TRBJ1-5 and V is TRBV28; D is uncertain. CDR1 MDHEN and CDR2 SYDVKM come from the germline V gene. CDR3 length: 14 amino acids. V was pared by 6 bases and J by 4 bases, with 13 bases between. The CDR3 is CASSGWTGNQPQHF. The CDR3 region has the DNA TGTGCCAGCAGCGGGTGGACTGGGAATCAGCCCCAGCATTTT.

J is TRBJ1-1 and V is TRBV6-1; possible D gene TRBD1, 5 bases. CDR1 is MNHNS, CDR2 SASEGT, per germline. The CDR3 runs 13 residues. V lost 6 bases, J lost 0 bases, and 8 bases lay in between. CDR3 residues: CASSRVVNTEAFF. In nucleotides, the CDR3 is TGTGCCAGCAGCAGGGTAGTGAACACTGAAGCTTTCTTT.

This chain joins TRBV7-3 and TRBJ1-2, with 7 bases identical to TRBD1. With 2 bases clipped from V and 8 bases from J, the junction kept 5 bases outside the gene matches. The germline V gene has CDR1 SGHTA and CDR2 FQGTGA. This CDR3 contains 13 residues. CDR3 DNA: TGTGCCAGCAGCTTAGAACAGGGGAGGGGCTACACCTTC. Protein sequence: CASSLEQGRGYTF.

This clone was seen a handful of times. The chain joins TRBV13 to TRBJ1-4; D is perhaps TRBD1 (6 bases). V lost 0 bases, J lost 5 bases, and 10 bases lay in between. Germline V gene data show CDR1 as PRHDT and CDR2 as FYEKMQ (reference sequence). The CDR3 runs 15 residues. The CDR3, as DNA: TGTGCCAGCAGCTTAGGCCAGGGGATGAATGAAAAACTGTTTTTT. Residues: CASSLGQGMNEKLFF. The whole variable domain, remainder taken from reference TRBV13 and TRBJ1-4, is AAGVIQSPRHLIKEKRETATLKCYPIPRHDTVYWYQQGPGQDPQFLISFYEKMQSDKGSIPDRFSAQQFSDYHSELNMSSLELGDSALYFCASSLGQGMNEKLFFGSGTQLSVL.

The chain links TRBV5-7 to TRBJ2-5; D is possibly TRBD2 (7 bases). TRBV5-7 is sorted into the ORF group, with uncertain function. The CDR3 consists of 19 residues. The V gene lost 3 bases and the J gene lost 9 bases, with 33 bases spanning the gap. DNA of the CDR3: TGTGCCAGCAGCTACCCGACAAGGTATAAAGCGGGACACACAAGTGCCCAGTACTTC. Amino acids: CASSYPTRYKAGHTSAQYF.

This clone was seen a single time. The gene calls are TRBV28 and TRBJ2-3; 11 nucleotides align to TRBD1. V lost 6 bases, J lost 5 bases, and 13 bases stayed unmatched. The CDR3 contains 17 residues. From germline, CDR1 is MDHEN and CDR2 SYDVKM. The CDR3 loop is CASSLEGTGGPVDTQYF. DNA for the CDR3: TGTGCCAGCAGCCTAGAAGGGACAGGGGGGCCTGTAGATACGCAGTATTTT.

V usage is TRBV6-5 and J usage is TRBJ1-2, with D hard to call. Germline V gives CDR1 MNHEY, CDR2 SVGAGI. V was shortened by 0 bases and J by 8 bases, with 19 bases between the two germline ends. This CDR3 spans 16 amino acids. CDR3 sequence reads: CASSYSTRGFVNGYTF. The CDR3 coding sequence is TGTGCCAGCAGTTACTCGACCCGAGGGTTCGTAAACGGCTACACCTTC.

The chain joins TRBV5-1 to TRBJ2-2; TRBD1 agrees at 10 bases. With 3 bases clipped from V and 6 bases from J, the junction kept 5 bases outside the gene matches. The CDR3 has 15 residues. Germline loops: CDR1 SGHRS, CDR2 YFSETQ. As DNA, the CDR3 is TGCGCCAGCAGCTGGGACAGGGGAAGTCCCGGGGAGCTGTTTTTT. It translates to CASSWDRGSPGELFF. Full variable domain (rest looked up from reference TRBV5-1 and TRBJ2-2): KAGVTQTPRYLIKTRGQQVTLSCSPISGHRSVSWYQQTPGQGLQFLFEYFSETQRNKGNFPGRFSGRQFSNSRSEMNVSTLELGDSALYLCASSWDRGSPGELFFGEGSRLTVL.